Shown below are 8 T cell receptor beta chains from a single sample sequenced in a study of CD8+CD57+ T cells in acquired aplastic anemia. It was patients with CD8+CD57+ cell expansion by flow cytometry who were chosen for sequencing. Genomic DNA templated the TCR beta VDJ and CDR3 profiling. TCRdb reanalysed the reads using MiXCR and keeps one entry per CDR3 protein. The data contain under 500,000 distinct CDR3 sequences, around 30% of them singletons. Material: sorted CD4+, CD8+, or CD8+CD57+ T cells (not recorded which) from PBMCs. The receptor set was obtained from a human donor with aplastic anemia.

This clonotype was detected ten times or more. This rearrangement joins TRBV29-1 to TRBJ1-6; D is uncertain. Germline V gene sequence: CDR1 SQVTM, CDR2 ANQGSEA. The V gene lost 5 bases and the J gene lost 5 bases, with 13 bases spanning the gap. This CDR3 is 14 amino acids long. In DNA form, the CDR3 reads TGCAGCGTTAGGAGCGGAGGCGATAATTCACCCCTCCACTTT. Translated: CSVRSGGDNSPLHF.

With regard to this clonotype: Being one base from a much bigger clone, this may be a read error. This chain uses TRBV19 with TRBJ2-7; 9 bases agree with TRBD1. This CDR3 is built from 14 residues. The junction had 7 bases not matched to a gene; V was cut back by 8 bases and J by 2 bases. In germline, CDR1 is LNHDA, CDR2 SQIVND (reference sequence). The CDR3 nucleotides read TGTGCCAGTGGTCGGGGGACAGGGACCTACGAGCAGTACTTC. Translation gives CASGRGTGTYEQYF.

A remark on this clonotype: This could be a read error, since a much larger clone is one nucleotide away. This chain uses TRBV19 with TRBJ1-2, with 10 bases matching TRBD1. Trimming removed 3 bases from V and 4 bases from J; junction bases left unmatched: 8. Germline V gene lookup returns CDR1 LNHDA and CDR2 SQIVND (reference sequence). The CDR3 loop spans 16 amino acids. The CDR3 DNA reads as TGTGCCAGTAGTATTTCCCTGGGACAGGGGTTCTATGGCTACACCTTC. Protein: CASSISLGQGFYGYTF.

A few counts support this clonotype. This chain uses TRBV9 with TRBJ1-1, with no clear D. The CDR3 has 12 residues. Germline CDR1 is SGDLS and CDR2 is YYNGEE. The V end lost 7 bases, the J end lost 4 bases, and 11 bases lay between the germline ends. Here the CDR3 reads CASGPQFTEAFF. The CDR3 coding sequence is TGTGCCAGCGGCCCCCAGTTCACTGAAGCTTTCTTT.

The sample holds a few counts of this clonotype. The V call is TRBV20-1, the J call TRBJ2-5, with D unclear. The germline V gene has CDR1 DFQATT and CDR2 SNEGSKA (reference sequence). This CDR3 contains 13 residues. Trimming pared 1 base from V and 5 bases from J, leaving 11 bases between. CDR3 in DNA: TGCAGTGCTAGAGTCCCTCTGGGGGAGACCCAGTACTTC. Residues: CSARVPLGETQYF.

This chain connects TRBV6-5 to TRBJ2-1, with 7 bases lining up with TRBD2. Germline values: CDR1 MNHEY, CDR2 SVGAGI. Losses at the gene ends were 5 bases for V and 7 bases for J; bases not matched to a gene: 20. The CDR3 length is 18 residues. The CDR3 protein is CASSEYPLASGDRNEQFF. CDR3 in DNA: TGTGCCAGCAGTGAGTACCCACTGGCTAGCGGTGATAGAAATGAGCAGTTCTTC.

The chain joins TRBV11-2 to TRBJ2-1; D uncertain. Trimming took 0 bases from V and 4 from J, leaving 10 bases between them. The CDR3 length is 15 residues. Germline values: CDR1 SGHAT, CDR2 FQNNGV. CDR3 bases: TGTGCCAGCAGCTTAGACGGTAACGGTTACAATGAGCAGTTCTTC. This translates into CASSLDGNGYNEQFF.

This clonotype has just a few counts. The gene calls are TRBV2 and TRBJ2-3; the match to TRBD1 covers 10 bases. The V gene's germline CDR1 is SNHLY and CDR2 FYNNEI. The CDR3 has 15 amino acids. J gave up 3 bases and V 6 bases, and 6 bases lay outside the gene matches. The CDR3 is CASRARTGGTDTQYF. DNA for the CDR3: TGTGCCAGCAGGGCCCGGACAGGGGGAACAGATACGCAGTATTTT.